This entry features one T cell receptor beta chain sequence. V was clipped by 6 bases and J by 4 bases; unmatched bases: 26. The CDR3 totals 21 residues. Per the germline V gene, CDR1 is SNHLY and CDR2 is FYNNEI. Naivety among CD8 cells was defined by CD45RO negativity and positive CCR7 selection, thereby excluding terminally differentiated effector memory CD45RA+ cells. Healthy HIV-negative adults with no recent acute infections or vaccinations were recruited as donors. The sample originates from a study of shared clonotypes between healthy human individuals. Study summary: Per-donor plates numbered three CD4 naive, three CD4 memory, two CD8 naive and one CD8 memory.

The table came from immunoSEQ multiplex PCR; TCRdb's copy has only in-frame clones and leaves some out. The table lists over 2 million clones, about 95% of them singletons, with more than 0.95% in the top ten. Source material: naive CD8+ T cells sorted from blood. This chain links TRBV2 with TRBJ2-2, with 7 bases matching TRBD2. This TCR was recovered from a young man in good health. CDR3 residues: CASSKSQIWAGEKFFTGELFF. The CDR3 nucleotides read TGTGCCAGCAGCAAGTCCCAAATTTGGGCGGGAGAGAAATTCTTCACCGGGGAGCTGTTTTTT.